The clone carrying this TCR beta chain has more than one count but fewer than ten. These data are taken from a study of CD8 T cells in ankylosing spondylitis. Quantitative 5'-RACE with molecular barcodes generated TCR beta libraries. TCRdb recomputed calls from the 5' RACE reads with MiXCR, one row per CDR3 protein. The sample carries approximately 100,000 distinct CDR3 sequences, under 30% recorded once. V dropped 5 bases and J dropped 4 bases, with 16 bases sitting between them. From germline, CDR1 is SEHNR and CDR2 FQNEAQ (reference sequence). This CDR3 has 15 amino acids. The clonotype was recovered from a male donor with ankylosing spondylitis. Sequencing used synovial fluid, either unsorted or a sorted T cell fraction (not recorded which). The rearrangement uses TRBV7-9 and TRBJ2-3, with D tentatively TRBD1 or TRBD2 (6 bases each). CDR3 DNA sequence: TGTGCCAGCAGCCACTCAAGGGGGGTCGCAGATACGCAGTATTTT. Its translation is CASSHSRGVADTQYF.